These 14 T cell receptor beta chains share one sample of origin, sequenced in a study of tumour-infiltrating T cells in Burkitt lymphoma. Libraries were prepared by immunoSEQ multiplex PCR; TCRdb keeps only in-frame clonotypes and omits some of them. The repertoire holds about 7,600 clones, with 15% to 20% as singletons. Sequencing was done on a sample of tumor tissue. The receptor set was obtained from a human donor with diffuse large B-cell lymphoma.

The chain couples TRBV7-2 to TRBJ2-7; TRBD1 aligns across 8 bases. This CDR3 is 15 amino acids long. Losses at the gene ends were 5 bases for V and 6 bases for J; bases not matched to a gene: 12. Germline V gene sequence: CDR1 SGHTA, CDR2 FQGNSA. For the CDR3, the DNA is TGTGCCAGCAGCCCCCACCCTTGGACAGGGCGCGAGCAGTACTTC. As protein: CASSPHPWTGREQYF. The variable domain in full, completed from reference TRBV7-2 and TRBJ2-7, reads GAGVSQSPSNKVTEKGKDVELRCDPISGHTALYWYRQSLGQGLEFLIYFQGNSAPDKSGLPSDRFSAERTGGSVSTLTIQRTQQEDSAVYLCASSPHPWTGREQYFGPGTRLTVT.

The chain is built from TRBV10-3 and TRBJ2-1; 14 bases are a match to TRBD2. Germline V lookup: CDR1 ENHRY, CDR2 SYGVKD. The CDR3 spans 22 residues. The V and J ends lost 4 bases and 0 bases, in that order; junction bases with no gene match: 17. The CDR3 region has the DNA TGTGCCATCAGTGGGGCCGGACCGGGACTAGCGGGAGTAAGGGTCTCCTACAATGAGCAGTTCTTC. It is translated as CAISGAGPGLAGVRVSYNEQFF.

The chain is built from TRBV2 and TRBJ1-3; TRBD1 matches 8 bases. From germline, CDR1 is SNHLY and CDR2 FYNNEI. The J segment lost 2 bases and the V segment lost 6 bases, leaving 6 bases of the junction unmatched. The CDR3 contains 15 residues. The CDR3 region has the DNA TGTGCCAGCAGGAAGGACAGGGCCGCTGGAAACACCATATATTTT. Amino acid sequence: CASRKDRAAGNTIYF.

This rearrangement joins TRBV27 to TRBJ2-1; D unresolved. The CDR3 runs to 15 residues. Trimming removed 0 bases at V and 4 bases at J, with 10 bases between. Germline CDR1 and CDR2: MNHEY and SMNVEV (reference sequence). CDR3: CASSLSTSRYNEQFF. CDR3 DNA sequence: TGTGCCAGCAGTTTATCAACATCCCGTTACAATGAGCAGTTCTTC.

This clone was seen a few times. This chain links TRBV5-1 with TRBJ2-1; possible D gene TRBD1, 5 bases. This CDR3 has 12 amino acids. V lost 2 bases, J lost 8 bases, and 8 bases lay in between. Germline CDR1 and CDR2: SGHRS and YFSETQ. The DNA for the CDR3 is TGCGCCAGCAGCTTCCAGGGCGATGAGCAGTTCTTC. Translation: CASSFQGDEQFF.

This clone was counted between two and nine times. The CDR3 loop reads CASSQSGTVSSYEQYF. CDR3 DNA: TGCGCCAGCAGTCAATCGGGGACAGTAAGCTCCTACGAGCAGTACTTC. The J gene is TRBJ2-7, the V gene TRBV23-1, with TRBD1 matching over 7 bases. TRBV23-1 is an ORF for which the function is uncertain. The length of the CDR3 is 16 residues. V trimming: 0 bases; J trimming: 0 bases; junction bases outside the gene matches: 5.

This clone was seen more than once but under ten times. This chain connects TRBV7-2 to TRBJ2-1; TRBD1 aligns across 9 bases. Germline trimming cut 4 bases from V and 7 bases from J; bases unmatched to any gene: 11. Germline V CDR1 and CDR2: SGHTA, FQGNSA. This CDR3 comprises 16 residues. The CDR3 reads CASSSQTGGYGNEQFF. DNA for the CDR3: TGTGCCAGCAGCTCTCAGACAGGGGGTTATGGGAATGAGCAGTTCTTC.

This clone was seen a handful of times. This chain links TRBV4-3 with TRBJ2-5; tentative D call: TRBD1 (6 bases). The CDR3 is 15 residues long. With 1 base removed from V and 5 bases from J, the gap between germline ends came to 14 bases. Germline CDR1 LGHNA, CDR2 YSLEER. CDR3 sequence: CASSQGRGAMETQYF. The CDR3 nucleotides read TGCGCCAGCAGCCAAGGCAGGGGCGCGATGGAGACCCAGTACTTC.

The J gene is TRBJ2-7, the V gene TRBV7-9, with no clear D. The V and J ends lost 0 bases and 2 bases respectively, with 11 bases between them. This CDR3 contains 15 residues. Germline V CDR1 and CDR2: SEHNR, FQNEAQ (reference sequence). The CDR3 sequence: CASSLALSAAYEQYF. CDR3 nucleotide sequence: TGTGCCAGCAGCTTAGCGCTGTCAGCTGCCTACGAGCAGTACTTC.

This sequence joins TRBV7-3 and TRBJ2-1, with TRBD1 as a possible D gene (5 bases). The CDR3 runs to 13 residues. Deletions cut 3 bases from V and 3 bases from J, with 6 bases between. Per the germline V gene, CDR1 is SGHTA and CDR2 is FQGTGA. CDR3 sequence (DNA): TGTGCCAGCAGCTTGGACATCTACAATGAGCAGTTCTTC. Protein sequence: CASSLDIYNEQFF. Supplemented by reference TRBV7-3 and TRBJ2-1, the full variable domain reads GAGVSQTPSNKVTEKGKYVELRCDPISGHTALYWYRQSLGQGPEFLIYFQGTGAADDSGLPNDRFFAVRPEGSVSTLKIQRTERGDSAVYLCASSLDIYNEQFFGPGTRLTVL.

This clone was picked up a small number of times. The gene calls are TRBV7-8 and TRBJ1-2; D is undetermined. Germline assignment: CDR1 SGHVS and CDR2 FQNEAQ. Trimming removed 1 base from V and 2 bases from J, with 8 bases in between. This CDR3 has 14 amino acids. CDR3 sequence reads: CASSLGEGNYGYTF. The CDR3 DNA sequence: TGTGCCAGCAGCTTAGGGGAGGGAAACTATGGCTACACCTTC.

The table lists this clone with a few counts. V usage is TRBV10-3 and J usage is TRBJ1-1, with a possible D match to TRBD1 (6 bases). The germline V gene encodes CDR1 ENHRY and CDR2 SYGVKD. V was pared by 5 bases and J by 5 bases, with 15 bases between. The CDR3 length is 14 residues. The DNA of the CDR3 is TGTGCCATCAGTACGAAGGGGGAAGGGACTGAAGCTTTCTTT. Translating it yields CAISTKGEGTEAFF.

The CDR3 reads CASRTGGGTQYF. The DNA of the CDR3 is TGTGCCAGCAGAACAGGGGGGGGGACCCAGTACTTC. This chain links TRBV6-1 with TRBJ2-5, with a weak D call TRBD1 (8 bases). The CDR3 is 12 amino acids. The germline V gene encodes CDR1 MNHNS and CDR2 SASEGT. V shed 6 bases and J shed 7 bases, with 12 bases lying between them.

This clone showed up just a few times. The J gene is TRBJ2-1, the V gene TRBV4-1, with a possible D match to TRBD2 (5 bases). Looked up from germline, CDR1 is MGHRA and CDR2 is YSYEKL. The CDR3 covers 16 residues. V was clipped by 2 bases and J by 0 bases, with 11 bases between them. DNA of the CDR3: TGCGCCAGCAGCCAACCTCAGCGGAGCTCCTACAATGAGCAGTTCTTC. This sequence encodes CASSQPQRSSYNEQFF.